Presented here are 22 T cell receptor beta chains from one specimen sequenced in a study of OX40 agonist ivuxolimab in advanced cancers. Library preparation was by the immunoSEQ multiplex PCR assay. TCRdb provides this immuneACCESS table in a form limited to in-frame rearrangements. Some clones are lacking; in checked studies, under half of them reflect an unresolved V gene, and why the rest are absent is not known. The sample table contains around 97,000 clones; only one count was recorded for approximately 80% of them. Roughly 5.5% of the sample is taken by the ten largest. Specimen: CD4+ or CD8+ T cells sorted from blood, collected in a trial of the OX40 agonist ivuxolimab. Receptors were obtained from an adult with an advanced solid tumor such as melanoma, head and neck, liver or kidney cancer.

V usage is TRBV6-6 and J usage is TRBJ1-4; D call uncertain. CDR1 and CDR2 from the germline V gene are MNHNY and SVGAGI (reference sequence). V lost 7 bases and J 11 bases, leaving 17 bases between the germline ends. The CDR3 runs 13 residues. CDR3 in DNA: TGTGCCAGCATAGGATCGGACGGTGGGAAACTGTTTTTT. Residues: CASIGSDGGKLFF.

This clone showed up just once. CDR3 nucleotides: TGTGCCAGCAGCGAGGGACAGAACACTGAAGCTTTCTTT. Translated: CASSEGQNTEAFF. The V call is TRBV6-5, the J call TRBJ1-1, with D tentatively TRBD1 (6 bases). Germline V gene lookup returns CDR1 MNHEY and CDR2 SVGAGI. The CDR3 consists of 13 residues. The V gene lost 6 bases and the J gene lost 1 base, with 9 bases spanning the gap.

This clone occurred once. The chain recombines TRBV12-5 with TRBJ1-2; possibly TRBD1 for D (5 bases). The V end was cut by 1 base, the J end by 8 bases, with 14 bases between. The CDR3 covers 14 residues. Germline CDR1 and CDR2: LGHNT and FRNRAP. This CDR3 is CASGLARDLGGYTF. DNA of the CDR3: TGTGCTAGTGGTTTGGCTCGGGACTTGGGAGGCTACACCTTC.

This clone has just one count. The V gene is TRBV18, the J gene TRBJ1-2, with 7 bases aligning to TRBD1. CDR3 size: 15 residues. The V gene's germline CDR1 is KGHSH and CDR2 LQKENI. V was pared by 3 bases and J by 1 base, with 5 bases of the junction left unmatched. The CDR3 region is CASSPGWDSNYGYTF. The DNA for the CDR3 is TGTGCCAGCTCACCGGGTTGGGACAGTAACTATGGCTACACCTTC.

This clone was counted only a few times. At the DNA level, this CDR3 is encoded by other sequences in the same sample as well. This chain links TRBV9 with TRBJ1-3; D not certain. The V end lost 2 bases, the J end lost 0 bases, and 6 bases lay between the germline ends. Germline CDR1 reads SGDLS; CDR2 reads YYNGEE. The CDR3 totals 14 residues. CDR3 nucleotides: TGTGCCAGCAGCGTCGGAGTCTCTGGAAACACCATATATTTT. The encoded protein is CASSVGVSGNTIYF.

The chain joins TRBV7-9 to TRBJ1-2; D is perhaps TRBD1 (5 bases). Trimming took 5 bases from V and 8 from J, leaving 21 bases between them. This CDR3 has 15 residues. Germline V CDR1 and CDR2: SEHNR, FQNEAQ (reference sequence). CDR3 sequence (DNA): TGTGCCAGCAGCGGAACGGGCGGCAGGGTCAGCGGCTACACCTTC. This sequence encodes CASSGTGGRVSGYTF.

The genes are TRBV7-2 and TRBJ2-7, with 8 bases matching TRBD2. Germline CDR1 SGHTA, CDR2 FQGNSA. The CDR3 sequence is 16 residues long. V gave up 4 bases and J gave up 1 base; unmatched junction bases: 9. The CDR3 sequence: CASSSYIAGSSYEQYF. For the CDR3, the DNA is TGTGCCAGCAGCTCCTATATAGCGGGATCTTCCTACGAGCAGTACTTC.

The chain is built from TRBV5-6 and TRBJ2-1; possible D gene TRBD2, 6 bases. This CDR3 contains 13 residues. Deletions cut 0 bases from V and 13 bases from J, with 14 bases between. CDR1 and CDR2 (germline): SGHDT, YYEEEE. The CDR3 loop reads CASSLEGRGTQFF. The DNA of the CDR3 is TGTGCCAGCAGCTTGGAAGGCCGGGGGACCCAGTTCTTC.

The chain combines TRBV5-4 with TRBJ2-3; the D gene is possibly TRBD2 (5 bases). Trimming took 5 bases from V and 5 from J, leaving 15 bases between them. The germline CDR1 and CDR2 sequences are SGHNT and YYREEE (reference sequence). CDR3 length: 14 residues. The CDR3 reads CASSFTGREDTQYF. The CDR3 DNA follows: TGTGCCAGCAGTTTTACCGGACGGGAAGATACGCAGTATTTT.

The genes are TRBV27 and TRBJ2-7; D may be TRBD2 (6 bases). The CDR3 contains 13 residues. Germline V lookup: CDR1 MNHEY, CDR2 SMNVEV (reference sequence). Trimming shortened V by 5 bases and J by 5 bases, and 13 bases separated the two germline ends. Here the CDR3 reads CASSLARGNEQYF. CDR3 bases: TGTGCCAGCAGTCTTGCCCGCGGGAACGAGCAGTACTTC.

The V call is TRBV4-2, the J call TRBJ1-2; D possibly corresponds to TRBD1 (5 bases). CDR1 is LGHNA, CDR2 YNFKEQ, per germline. CDR3 length equals 15 residues. V was clipped by 0 bases and J by 2 bases, with 10 bases between them. CDR3 DNA sequence: TGTGCCAGCAGCCAAGAGGGGCCCAGAAACTATGGCTACACCTTC. Its protein is CASSQEGPRNYGYTF.

This CDR3 is CASSHQAVMNTEAFF. CDR3 nucleotide sequence: TGCGCCAGCAGCCATCAGGCAGTCATGAACACTGAAGCTTTCTTT. The chain couples TRBV4-1 to TRBJ1-1; D not certain. V was shortened by 3 bases and J by 0 bases, with 11 bases between the two germline ends. The CDR3 length is 15 residues. Germline V CDR1 and CDR2: MGHRA, YSYEKL.

V usage is TRBV18 and J usage is TRBJ1-1, with D possibly matching TRBD1 (6 bases). Germline V gene sequence: CDR1 KGHSH, CDR2 LQKENI. The CDR3 is made up of 15 amino acids. V dropped 1 base and J dropped 5 bases, with 14 bases sitting between them. CDR3 residues: CASSPHQGSETEAFF. DNA of the CDR3: TGTGCCAGCTCACCACATCAGGGGAGTGAAACTGAAGCTTTCTTT.

The DNA for the CDR3 is TGTGCCAGCAACCCCGGGACAGCAGCCTACGAGCAGTACTTC. This sequence encodes CASNPGTAAYEQYF. The V gene is TRBV27, the J gene TRBJ2-7, with 7 positions matching TRBD1. Unmatched junction bases numbered 8, after V lost 7 bases and J lost 2 bases. Germline V gives CDR1 MNHEY, CDR2 SMNVEV (reference sequence). The CDR3 totals 14 residues.

The chain links TRBV6-4 to TRBJ2-3; D perhaps matches TRBD1 (5 bases). Deletions cut 1 base from V and 4 bases from J, with 9 bases between. CDR1 and CDR2 from the germline V gene are MRHNA and SNTAGT. The CDR3 runs to 14 residues. CDR3 residues: CASSDWVGADTQYF. In DNA form, the CDR3 reads TGTGCCAGCAGTGACTGGGTAGGGGCAGATACGCAGTATTTT.

The chain links TRBV7-8 to TRBJ2-1, with 9 bases identical to TRBD2. Germline V CDR1 and CDR2: SGHVS, FQNEAQ. CDR3 size: 14 residues. V lost 5 bases, J lost 6 bases, and 5 bases stayed unmatched. The CDR3 protein is CASSAVSGSNEQFF. CDR3 DNA: TGTGCCAGCAGCGCTGTTAGCGGGAGCAATGAGCAGTTCTTC.

Only a few counts were recorded for this clone. J is TRBJ2-7 and V is TRBV6-6; 11 bases are shared with TRBD2. Trimming at V came to 0 bases and at J to 2 bases, leaving 0 bases not matched to a gene. The CDR3 has 15 amino acids. Per germline, CDR1 MNHNY and CDR2 SVGAGI (reference sequence). In DNA, the CDR3 is TGTGCCAGCAGTTACTCTAGCGGGGGGGCCTACGAGCAGTACTTC. The encoded protein is CASSYSSGGAYEQYF.

The V call is TRBV2, the J call TRBJ2-2; D is undetermined. With 10 bases removed from V and 1 base from J, the gap between germline ends came to 10 bases. The CDR3 runs 13 residues. In germline, CDR1 is SNHLY, CDR2 FYNNEI. The CDR3 nucleotides are TGTGCCACACCCCTAGAGAACACCGGGGAGCTGTTTTTT. It translates to CATPLENTGELFF.

This clone appeared once. The chain recombines TRBV19 with TRBJ2-3; possibly TRBD1 for D (6 bases). V shed 10 bases and J shed 4 bases, with 15 bases lying between them. Germline V gene lookup returns CDR1 LNHDA and CDR2 SQIVND (reference sequence). The CDR3 runs 13 residues. In nucleotides, the CDR3 is TGTGCCACCACGACAGGAGCCGCAGATACGCAGTATTTT. It yields the protein CATTTGAADTQYF. The full variable domain, with the rest looked up from reference TRBV19 and TRBJ2-3, is DGGITQSPKYLFRKEGQNVTLSCEQNLNHDAMYWYRQDPGQGLRLIYYSQIVNDFQKGDIAEGYSVSREKKESFPLTVTSAQKNPTAFYLCATTTGAADTQYFGPGTRLTVL.

The chain has TRBV7-2 and TRBJ1-2; a weak D match, TRBD1 (5 bases). The CDR3 loop spans 15 amino acids. V was cut by 5 bases and J by 0 bases, with 13 bases left in between. Looked up from germline, CDR1 is SGHTA and CDR2 is FQGNSA. For the CDR3, the DNA is TGTGCCAGCAGCCCCGCCGGGACGGCTAACTATGGCTACACCTTC. It yields the protein CASSPAGTANYGYTF.

In the case of this clone: Since a much larger clone is just one base distant, this may be a read error. The J gene is TRBJ2-7, the V gene TRBV11-2; TRBD2 might be the D (5 bases). Germline loops: CDR1 SGHAT, CDR2 FQNNGV. Trimming left V 1 base short and J 0 bases short, with 7 bases between. The CDR3 consists of 14 residues. The CDR3 loop is CASSLAGYSYEQYF. As DNA, the CDR3 is TGTGCCAGCAGCTTAGCGGGGTACTCCTACGAGCAGTACTTC.

The gene calls are TRBV6-6 and TRBJ2-7; D not certain. V dropped 2 bases and J dropped 4 bases, with 12 bases sitting between them. CDR1 is MNHNY, CDR2 SVGAGI, per germline (reference sequence). This CDR3 has 14 residues. Here the CDR3 DNA reads TGTGCCAGCAGTTACACGGGCAGCTATTACGAGCAGTACTTC. As protein: CASSYTGSYYEQYF.